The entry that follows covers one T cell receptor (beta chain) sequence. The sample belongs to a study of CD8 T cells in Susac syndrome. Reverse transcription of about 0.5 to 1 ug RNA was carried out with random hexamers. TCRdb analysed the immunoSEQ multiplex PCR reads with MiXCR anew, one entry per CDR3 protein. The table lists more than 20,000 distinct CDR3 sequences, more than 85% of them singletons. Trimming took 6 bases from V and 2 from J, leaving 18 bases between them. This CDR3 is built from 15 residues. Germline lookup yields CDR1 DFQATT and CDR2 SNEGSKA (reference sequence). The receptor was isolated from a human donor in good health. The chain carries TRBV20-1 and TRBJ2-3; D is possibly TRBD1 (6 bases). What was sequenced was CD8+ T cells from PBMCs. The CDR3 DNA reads TGCAGTGCCCTTCGCGAGGGGGAAAACACAGATACGCAGTATTTT. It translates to CSALREGENTDTQYF.